In this sample, the clone carrying this T cell receptor (beta chain) turned up once. What it binds is unknown. 60 Vbeta and 13 Jbeta primers were used in PCR. TCRdb keeps only in-frame clones here, not all; method: immunoSEQ multiplex PCR. This table has about 160,000 clones, around 73% appearing once. This sample was included in a study of cytomegalovirus exposure and HLA in healthy donors. Broader study findings: TCR beta sequences reportedly predicted most subjects' HLA-A and HLA-B alleles accurately.

Trimming removed 0 bases from V and 1 base from J, with 6 bases in between. Per the germline V gene, CDR1 is ENHRY and CDR2 is SYGVKD. There are 14 residues in the CDR3. The TCR was taken from a male donor in good health and CMV-seronegative. Sequenced sample: PBMCs. The gene calls are TRBV10-3 and TRBJ1-2, with unresolved D. The CDR3: CAISESRINYGYTF. Here the CDR3 DNA reads TGTGCCATCAGTGAGTCTAGAATTAACTATGGCTACACCTTC.